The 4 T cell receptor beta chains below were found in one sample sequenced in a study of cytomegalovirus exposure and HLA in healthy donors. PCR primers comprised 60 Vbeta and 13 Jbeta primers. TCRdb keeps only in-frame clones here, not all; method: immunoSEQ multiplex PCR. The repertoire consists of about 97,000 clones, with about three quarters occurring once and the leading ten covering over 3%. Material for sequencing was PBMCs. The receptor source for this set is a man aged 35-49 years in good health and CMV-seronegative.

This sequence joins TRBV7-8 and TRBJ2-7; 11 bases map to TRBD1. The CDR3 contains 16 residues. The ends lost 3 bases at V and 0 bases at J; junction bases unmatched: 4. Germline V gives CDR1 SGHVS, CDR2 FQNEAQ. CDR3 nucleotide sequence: TGTGCCAGCAGCTTGGGGACAGGGGGTGCCTCCTACGAGCAGTACTTC. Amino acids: CASSLGTGGASYEQYF.

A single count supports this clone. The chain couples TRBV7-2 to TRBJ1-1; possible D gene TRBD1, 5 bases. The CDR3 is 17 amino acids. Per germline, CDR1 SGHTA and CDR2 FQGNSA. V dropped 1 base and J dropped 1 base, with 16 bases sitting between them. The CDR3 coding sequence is TGTGCCAGCAGCTTAGAGTTTCAGGTCAGGGAGAACACTGAAGCTTTCTTT. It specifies CASSLEFQVRENTEAFF.

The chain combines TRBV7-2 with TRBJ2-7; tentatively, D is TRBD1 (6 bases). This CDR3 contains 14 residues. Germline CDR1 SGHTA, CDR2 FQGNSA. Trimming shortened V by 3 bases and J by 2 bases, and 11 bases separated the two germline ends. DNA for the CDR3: TGTGCCAGCAGCTTTATAGGACAGCCCTACGAGCAGTACTTC. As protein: CASSFIGQPYEQYF. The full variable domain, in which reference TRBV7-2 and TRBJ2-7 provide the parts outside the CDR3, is GAGVSQSPSNKVTEKGKDVELRCDPISGHTALYWYRQSLGQGLEFLIYFQGNSAPDKSGLPSDRFSAERTGGSVSTLTIQRTQQEDSAVYLCASSFIGQPYEQYFGPGTRLTVT.

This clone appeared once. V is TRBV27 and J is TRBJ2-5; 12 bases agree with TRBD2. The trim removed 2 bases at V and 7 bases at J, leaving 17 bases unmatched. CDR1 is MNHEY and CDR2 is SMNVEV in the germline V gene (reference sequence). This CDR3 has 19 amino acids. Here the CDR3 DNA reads TGTGCCAGCAGTTTAGGGTTCCTAGCGGGGGGGAACCAGACGTCGACCCAGTACTTC. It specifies CASSLGFLAGGNQTSTQYF.